This T cell receptor (beta chain) emerged from a study of PD-L1 blockade in urothelial cancer. Across the whole study: Blood drawn 3 weeks (second dose) and 6 weeks after treatment start was analyzed. Study results and limitations: For durable-benefit patients, tumor-associated blood clones expanded more at 3 weeks.

There are 18 residues in the CDR3. Germline CDR1 and CDR2: SGHAT and FQNNGV. V lost 1 base to trimming and J lost 0 bases, with 16 bases between them. This clone was observed a handful of times. What it binds is not known. Time point described: pretreatment peripheral blood. Libraries were prepared by immunoSEQ multiplex PCR; TCRdb keeps only in-frame clonotypes and omits some of them. Of roughly 130,000 clones listed, approximately 84% are singletons. The source is a man aged 45 to 65 with urothelial cancer. This specimen consisted of PBMCs, obtained around atezolizumab (anti-PD-L1) treatment. The chain recombines TRBV11-2 with TRBJ1-5; D might be TRBD1 (6 bases). In DNA form, the CDR3 reads TGTGCCAGCAGCTTAGTTTCCTGGACAGCTGATAGCAATCAGCCCCAGCATTTT. It yields the protein CASSLVSWTADSNQPQHF.